These 30 T cell receptor beta chains were sequenced from one sample in a study of blood T cell repertoires in COVID-19. TCRdb's table, derived via immunoSEQ multiplex PCR, lists solely in-frame clones and lacks some. The sample lists 150,000 to 160,000 clones; 75% to 85% were seen once. The sample consisted of peripheral blood. These receptors all come from a man in his sixties with acute or convalescent COVID-19.

The chain links TRBV28 to TRBJ1-2; a weak D match, TRBD1 (6 bases). The CDR3 consists of 14 residues. Deletions cut 7 bases from V and 5 bases from J, with 17 bases between. Looked up from germline, CDR1 is MDHEN and CDR2 is SYDVKM. The CDR3 loop is CASNLVAGVYGYTF. The CDR3 nucleotides read TGTGCCAGCAACTTAGTCGCAGGGGTTTATGGCTACACCTTC.

The chain carries TRBV9 and TRBJ2-5; weak D call: TRBD1 (7 bases). Germline V lookup: CDR1 SGDLS, CDR2 YYNGEE. CDR3 length: 15 amino acids. Trimming removed 0 bases at V and 4 bases at J, with 13 bases between. The CDR3 DNA reads as TGTGCCAGCAGCGTAGTTCAGGGGGGCGGAGAGACCCAGTACTTC. The encoded protein is CASSVVQGGGETQYF.

V usage is TRBV6-5 and J usage is TRBJ2-7; TRBD1 agrees at 9 bases. Germline-derived CDR1 and CDR2 are MNHEY and SVGAGI. The CDR3 consists of 13 residues. V lost 7 bases to trimming and J lost 3 bases; unmatched junction nucleotides: 4. The CDR3 loop reads CASTSDRGYEQYF. DNA of the CDR3: TGTGCCAGCACCTCGGACAGGGGCTACGAGCAGTACTTC.

This clone is a singleton in its sample. The chain couples TRBV7-8 to TRBJ2-5; 9 bases map to TRBD2. This CDR3 has 16 amino acids. Germline V lookup: CDR1 SGHVS, CDR2 FQNEAQ. After removal of 6 bases from V and 4 bases from J, the junction contained 12 bases not matched to a gene. The CDR3 coding sequence is TGTGCCAGCAGTCCCCGGAGGATAGCGGGAGCAGAGACCCAGTACTTC. It yields the protein CASSPRRIAGAETQYF.

The chain has TRBV19 and TRBJ1-5; tentatively, D is TRBD1 (6 bases). The CDR3 extends over 16 amino acids. V lost 5 bases, J lost 2 bases, and 16 bases lay in between. Per germline, CDR1 LNHDA and CDR2 SQIVND (reference sequence). CDR3 amino acids: CASSARQERGNQPQHF. The CDR3 coding sequence is TGTGCCAGTAGTGCAAGACAGGAAAGGGGCAATCAGCCCCAGCATTTT.

V and J are TRBV5-4 and TRBJ1-2; 7 bases fit TRBD1. The trim removed 7 bases at V and 5 bases at J, leaving 11 bases unmatched. The CDR3 is 14 residues long. Germline assignment: CDR1 SGHNT and CDR2 YYREEE (reference sequence). Written as DNA, the CDR3 is TGTGCCAGCCGCAAACCAGGGGGAGTTTATGGCTACACCTTC. Translation gives CASRKPGGVYGYTF. The whole variable domain, filled in from reference TRBV5-4 and TRBJ1-2, reads ETGVTQSPTHLIKTRGQQVTLRCSSQSGHNTVSWYQQALGQGPQFIFQYYREEENGRGNFPPRFSGLQFPNYSSELNVNALELDDSALYLCASRKPGGVYGYTFGSGTRLTVV.

The CDR3 spells CASSFGSGTGFEQFF. The CDR3 nucleotides read TGTGCCAGCAGCTTTGGTTCAGGGACAGGGTTTGAGCAGTTCTTC. The chain is built from TRBV7-2 and TRBJ2-1, with 9 positions matching TRBD1. Germline CDR1 and CDR2: SGHTA and FQGNSA. Trimming removed 3 bases from V and 9 bases from J; junction bases left unmatched: 9. This CDR3 is built from 15 residues.

The V call is TRBV28, the J call TRBJ2-7; 9 nucleotides agree with TRBD1. The CDR3 extends over 13 amino acids. Germline V CDR1 and CDR2: MDHEN, SYDVKM. Unmatched junction bases numbered 7, after V lost 8 bases and J lost 5 bases. The CDR3 is CASLQGAGDEQYF. The CDR3 DNA is TGTGCCAGCCTACAGGGGGCCGGTGACGAGCAGTACTTC.

V gene TRBV11-3 combines with J gene TRBJ1-2; TRBD1 aligns across 7 bases. The ends lost 11 bases at V and 3 bases at J; junction bases unmatched: 12. The length of the CDR3 is 14 residues. Germline V gene data show CDR1 as SGHNT and CDR2 as YENEEA. CDR3 coding DNA: TGTGCCGGCCCGACAGGGTCACCGCACTATGGCTACACCTTC. It specifies CAGPTGSPHYGYTF.

The chain couples TRBV2 to TRBJ1-1, with D unresolved. The CDR3 runs 14 residues. From germline, CDR1 is SNHLY and CDR2 FYNNEI. Trimming took off 1 base at V and 0 bases at J, with 6 bases between the two ends. CDR3 nucleotide sequence: TGTGCCAGCAGTGAAGTCAACATGAACACTGAAGCTTTCTTT. Translated: CASSEVNMNTEAFF.

The chain joins TRBV28 to TRBJ1-2, with 9 nucleotides matching TRBD1. The CDR3 has 15 amino acids. V lost 5 bases to trimming and J lost 8 bases; unmatched junction nucleotides: 12. Per germline, CDR1 MDHEN and CDR2 SYDVKM. CDR3: CASSPAGTGMKGYTF. The DNA for the CDR3 is TGTGCCAGCAGTCCTGCCGGGACAGGGATGAAGGGCTACACCTTC.

The rearrangement joins TRBV6-1 to TRBJ2-7; TRBD1 matches at 9 bases. The CDR3 has 16 amino acids. With 0 bases clipped from V and 0 bases from J, the junction kept 3 bases outside the gene matches. Looked up from germline, CDR1 is MNHNS and CDR2 is SASEGT. CDR3 region: CASSEAGQGSSYEQYF. The CDR3 nucleotides read TGTGCCAGCAGTGAAGCGGGACAGGGTAGCTCCTACGAGCAGTACTTC.

The rearrangement joins TRBV25-1 to TRBJ2-7, with 9 bases identical to TRBD1. The length of the CDR3 is 13 residues. Unmatched junction bases numbered 6, after V lost 8 bases and J lost 4 bases. CDR1 is MGHDK and CDR2 is SYGVNS in the germline V gene. The chain's CDR3 is CASGGTGTYEQYF. The CDR3 region has the DNA TGTGCCAGCGGAGGGACAGGGACGTACGAGCAGTACTTC.

The gene calls are TRBV5-6 and TRBJ2-7; 13 bases fit TRBD2. Germline V gives CDR1 SGHDT, CDR2 YYEEEE. There are 16 residues in the CDR3. J was trimmed by 4 bases and V by 1 base; bases with no gene match: 5. DNA of the CDR3: TGTGCCAGCAGCTTGCATGGACTAGCGGGAGTTTACGAGCAGTACTTC. It encodes CASSLHGLAGVYEQYF. The full variable domain, rest sourced from reference TRBV5-6 and TRBJ2-7, is DAGVTQSPTHLIKTRGQQVTLRCSPKSGHDTVSWYQQALGQGPQFIFQYYEEEERQRGNFPDRFSGHQFPNYSSELNVNALLLGDSALYLCASSLHGLAGVYEQYFGPGTRLTVT.

This clone was found once. This rearrangement joins TRBV4-2 to TRBJ2-3, with TRBD2 as a possible D gene (6 bases). CDR3 size: 16 residues. V lost 1 base to trimming and J lost 3 bases, with 14 bases between them. The germline V gene has CDR1 LGHNA and CDR2 YNFKEQ. This CDR3 is CASSQGGLGRTDTQYF. In nucleotides, the CDR3 is TGTGCCAGCAGCCAAGGAGGGCTAGGGAGGACAGATACGCAGTATTTT.

The chain recombines TRBV6-6 with TRBJ1-1, with a tentative D call TRBD1 (6 bases). Trimming removed 1 base at V and 1 base at J, with 13 bases between. Germline V CDR1 and CDR2: MNHNY, SVGAGI (reference sequence). The CDR3 covers 16 residues. The CDR3 coding sequence is TGTGCCAGCAGTTACTGGGGGGGCATGGGGAACACTGAAGCTTTCTTT. Translation: CASSYWGGMGNTEAFF.

The chain carries TRBV9 and TRBJ2-6, with TRBD1 as a possible D gene (6 bases). The length of the CDR3 is 16 residues. V shed 3 bases and J shed 0 bases, with 10 bases lying between them. Germline V CDR1 and CDR2: SGDLS, YYNGEE. The CDR3 protein is CASSEQGTSGANVLTF. Here the CDR3 DNA reads TGTGCCAGCAGCGAGCAGGGGACCTCTGGGGCCAACGTCCTGACTTTC.

CDR3 bases: TGCGCCAGCAGAACTAGCGGGAGGGCCCCAGAGGAGCAGTTCTTC. This gives the protein CASRTSGRAPEEQFF. This chain links TRBV5-1 with TRBJ2-1; 13 bases map to TRBD2. From germline, CDR1 is SGHRS and CDR2 YFSETQ. The CDR3 is made up of 15 amino acids. Trimming removed 5 bases from V and 10 bases from J; junction bases left unmatched: 9.

In this sample, this clone turned up a few times. V usage is TRBV7-2 and J usage is TRBJ1-5; TRBD1 might be the D (5 bases). CDR1 SGHTA and CDR2 FQGNSA come from the germline V gene. Trimming left V 7 bases short and J 7 bases short, with 20 bases between. The length of the CDR3 is 15 residues. DNA for the CDR3: TGTGCCAGCACCTCGGGGGGACTCCGAGGACAGCCCCAGCATTTT. As protein: CASTSGGLRGQPQHF.

With regard to this clone: This same CDR3 is encoded by further DNA sequences in the sample. V and J are TRBV5-1 and TRBJ2-5, with 10 positions matching TRBD1. The CDR3 runs 13 residues. Germline V gives CDR1 SGHRS, CDR2 YFSETQ. The trim removed 5 bases at V and 3 bases at J, leaving 1 base unmatched. The CDR3 DNA reads TGCGCCAGCAGTGGGACAGGGGAAGAGACCCAGTACTTC. The encoded protein is CASSGTGEETQYF.

The V and J genes are TRBV9 and TRBJ2-5; 8 positions match TRBD1. The CDR3 is 13 residues long. Germline V gives CDR1 SGDLS, CDR2 YYNGEE. The ends lost 3 bases at V and 5 bases at J; junction bases unmatched: 3. CDR3 bases: TGTGCCAGCAGCGAATACAGGGGGGAGACCCAGTACTTC. Translation gives CASSEYRGETQYF.

This chain joins TRBV9 and TRBJ1-1; maybe TRBD1 (5 bases). V lost 1 base and J lost 5, with 12 bases in between. The germline V gene encodes CDR1 SGDLS and CDR2 YYNGEE. The CDR3 contains 14 residues. CDR3 in DNA: TGTGCCAGCAGCGTACGGGGGGAGGCGACTGAAGCTTTCTTT. Its translation is CASSVRGEATEAFF.

This clone appeared a few times. This chain uses TRBV20-1 with TRBJ1-5; D ambiguous. The germline V gene encodes CDR1 DFQATT and CDR2 SNEGSKA (reference sequence). The CDR3 totals 12 residues. Trimming removed 3 bases at V and 6 bases at J, with 9 bases between. CDR3 sequence (DNA): TGCAGTGCTAGTCCGGGTGGTCAGCCCCAGCATTTT. Protein sequence: CSASPGGQPQHF.

This clone was seen a handful of times. This chain joins TRBV30 and TRBJ2-1; maybe TRBD2 (6 bases). The CDR3 length is 15 residues. The germline V gene has CDR1 GTSNPN and CDR2 SVGIG (reference sequence). Between the trimmed V and J ends, which lost 3 bases and 3 bases, there was a span of 15 bases. This CDR3 reads CAWSEGTHIYNEQFF. For the CDR3, the DNA is TGTGCCTGGAGCGAAGGGACTCACATCTACAATGAGCAGTTCTTC.

This clone was counted a single time. This chain joins TRBV7-2 and TRBJ2-7, with D perhaps matching TRBD1 (5 bases). The V end lost 5 bases, the J end lost 2 bases, and 10 bases lay between the germline ends. The V gene's germline CDR1 is SGHTA and CDR2 FQGNSA. The CDR3 has 13 residues. CDR3 sequence reads: CASSQGRAYEQYF. The CDR3 DNA reads as TGTGCCAGCAGCCAGGGAAGGGCCTACGAGCAGTACTTC.

This clone showed up just once. The rearrangement links TRBV7-9 to TRBJ2-5; 8 nucleotides align to TRBD1. The germline V gene encodes CDR1 SEHNR and CDR2 FQNEAQ (reference sequence). After removal of 5 bases from V and 5 bases from J, the junction contained 7 bases not matched to a gene. CDR3 length: 14 amino acids. The DNA for the CDR3 is TGTGCCAGCAGCCCTGGACAGGGCTATGAGACCCAGTACTTC. This encodes CASSPGQGYETQYF.

The gene calls are TRBV6-5 and TRBJ1-1, with D unclear. Germline V gives CDR1 MNHEY, CDR2 SVGAGI. Trimming took off 8 bases at V and 0 bases at J, with 13 bases between the two ends. The length of the CDR3 is 14 residues. CDR3 nucleotides: TGTGCCAGCGGCTCCAGGCCAATGAACACTGAAGCTTTCTTT. Its translation: CASGSRPMNTEAFF.

The CDR3 region has the DNA TGCGCCAGCAGCGCCGCCTCTAGCGGGGGACAAGAGACCCAGTACTTC. This codes for CASSAASSGGQETQYF. The chain carries TRBV5-1 and TRBJ2-5, with 10 bases that match TRBD2. The CDR3 spans 16 residues. Germline V gene data show CDR1 as SGHRS and CDR2 as YFSETQ. The ends lost 4 bases at V and 2 bases at J; junction bases unmatched: 8.

The CDR3 sequence: CASSPGGARTGELFF. In nucleotides, the CDR3 is TGTGCCAGCTCCCCAGGCGGGGCCCGAACCGGGGAGCTGTTTTTT. The genes are TRBV18 and TRBJ2-2, with D perhaps matching TRBD2 (6 bases). CDR1 is KGHSH, CDR2 LQKENI, per germline. The V end was cut by 6 bases, the J end by 5 bases, with 16 bases between. The CDR3 totals 15 residues.

The V gene is TRBV2, the J gene TRBJ2-7; 7 bases agree with TRBD2. Germline V CDR1 and CDR2: SNHLY, FYNNEI. This CDR3 region has 15 residues. With V trimmed by 8 bases and J by 0 bases, 10 bases remained unmatched. The CDR3 here is CASRLTSEPSYEQYF. Written as DNA, the CDR3 is TGTGCCAGCCGTCTTACTAGCGAACCCTCCTACGAGCAGTACTTC.